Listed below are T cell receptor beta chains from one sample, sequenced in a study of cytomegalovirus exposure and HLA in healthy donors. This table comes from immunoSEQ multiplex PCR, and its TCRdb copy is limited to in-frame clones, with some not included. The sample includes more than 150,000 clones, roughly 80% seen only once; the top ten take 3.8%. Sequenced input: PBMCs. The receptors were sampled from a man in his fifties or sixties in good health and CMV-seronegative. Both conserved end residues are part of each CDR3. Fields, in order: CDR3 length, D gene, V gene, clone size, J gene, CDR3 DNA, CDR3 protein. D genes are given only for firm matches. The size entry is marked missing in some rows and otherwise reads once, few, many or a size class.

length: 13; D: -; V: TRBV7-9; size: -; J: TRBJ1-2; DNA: TGTTCCAGCAGCGCCAGGGTTGACTATGGCTACACCTTC; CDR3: CSSSARVDYGYTF
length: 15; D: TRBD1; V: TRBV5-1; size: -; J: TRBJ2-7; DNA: TGCGCCAGCAGCGATCGACAGGGTCTCTTCGGCCAGCAGTACTTC; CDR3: CASSDRQGLFGQQYF
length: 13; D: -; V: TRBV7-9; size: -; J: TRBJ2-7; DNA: TGTTCCAGCAGCTTATCCCGGGACTACGAGCAGTACTTC; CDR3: CSSSLSRDYEQYF
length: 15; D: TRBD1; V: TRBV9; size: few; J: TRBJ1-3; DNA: TGTGCCAGCAGCGTAACAGGGGTGGCTGGAAACACCATATATTTT; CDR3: CASSVTGVAGNTIYF
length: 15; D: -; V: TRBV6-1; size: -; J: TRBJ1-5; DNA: TGTGCCAGCAGAACCGACAGTTATAGCAATCAGCCCCAGCATTTT; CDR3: CASRTDSYSNQPQHF
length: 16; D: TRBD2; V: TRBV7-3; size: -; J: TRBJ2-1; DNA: TGTGCCAGCAGCTCGCGGACTAGCGGGGGGACCGTGGAGCAGTTCTTC; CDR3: CASSSRTSGGTVEQFF
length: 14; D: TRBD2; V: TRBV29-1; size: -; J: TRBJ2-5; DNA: TGCAGCGTAGATACCGGGAGGAATCAAGAGACCCAGTACTTC; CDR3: CSVDTGRNQETQYF
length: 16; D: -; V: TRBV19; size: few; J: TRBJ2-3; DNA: TGTGCCAGTAGTATTTGGGGGCAGAGTAGCACAGATACGCAGTATTTT; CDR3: CASSIWGQSSTDTQYF
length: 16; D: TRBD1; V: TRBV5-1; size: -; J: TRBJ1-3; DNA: TGCGCCAGCAGCGTATCAACGGGACAGAAAGGAAACACCATATATTTT; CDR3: CASSVSTGQKGNTIYF
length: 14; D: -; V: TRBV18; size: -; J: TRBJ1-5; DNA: TGTGCCAGCTCACCACAAGACTCCTATCAGCCCCAGCATTTT; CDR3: CASSPQDSYQPQHF
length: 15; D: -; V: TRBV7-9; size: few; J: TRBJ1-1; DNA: TGTTCCAGCAGCTTAGATTTGGGGGGGAACACTGAAGCTTTCTTT; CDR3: CSSSLDLGGNTEAFF
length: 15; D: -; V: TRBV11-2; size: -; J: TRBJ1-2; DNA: TGTGCCAGCAGCTTTAGCAGGGAGGCCAACTATGGCTACACCTTC; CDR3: CASSFSREANYGYTF
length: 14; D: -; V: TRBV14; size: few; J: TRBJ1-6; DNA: TGTGCCAGCAGCCAAGACAGGGTTCGTTCACCCCTCCACTTT; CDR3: CASSQDRVRSPLHF
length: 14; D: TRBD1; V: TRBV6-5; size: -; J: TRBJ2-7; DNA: TGTGCCAGCAGTTATCGGGACAGGGGGTACGAGCAGTACTTC; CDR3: CASSYRDRGYEQYF
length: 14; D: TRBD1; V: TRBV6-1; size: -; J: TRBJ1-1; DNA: TGTGCCAGCAGTGGGGGACAGCTCCCCACTGAAGCTTTCTTT; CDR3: CASSGGQLPTEAFF
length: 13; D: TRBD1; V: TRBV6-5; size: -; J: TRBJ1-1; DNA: TGTGCCAGCGGCTCCACAGGGGCGCCTGCGGCTTTCTTT; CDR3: CASGSTGAPAAFF
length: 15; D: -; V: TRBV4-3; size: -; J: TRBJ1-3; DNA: TGCGCCAGCAGCCAAGATCGGGGAGCTGGAAACACCATATATTTT; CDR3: CASSQDRGAGNTIYF
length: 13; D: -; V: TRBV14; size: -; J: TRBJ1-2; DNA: TGTGCCAGCAGAAGTTCCGGGGGGCCCGGCTACACCTTC; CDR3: CASRSSGGPGYTF
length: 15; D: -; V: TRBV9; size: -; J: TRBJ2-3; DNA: TGTGCCAGCAGCGTAGAGGGAGGAGCGGCAGATACGCAGTATTTT; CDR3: CASSVEGGAADTQYF
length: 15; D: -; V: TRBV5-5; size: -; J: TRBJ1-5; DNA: TGTGCCAGCAGCTTGGATGGCACAGAAAATCAGCCCCAGCATTTT; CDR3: CASSLDGTENQPQHF
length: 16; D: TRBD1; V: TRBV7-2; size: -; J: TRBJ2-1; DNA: TGTGCCAGCATCCCAACAGGGGGCCGTTCCTACAATGAGCAGTTCTTC; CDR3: CASIPTGGRSYNEQFF
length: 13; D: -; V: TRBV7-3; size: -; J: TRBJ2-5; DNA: TGTGCCAGCAGCCGTACGGGTCAAGAGACCCAGTACTTC; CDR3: CASSRTGQETQYF
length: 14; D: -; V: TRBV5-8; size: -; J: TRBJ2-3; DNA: TGTGCCAGCAGCCCTCTGGGCCTTGCAGATACGCAGTATTTT; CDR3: CASSPLGLADTQYF
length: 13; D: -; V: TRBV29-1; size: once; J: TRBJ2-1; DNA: TGCAGCGTTGATACAGGGTTTAACAATGAGCAGTTCTTC; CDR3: CSVDTGFNNEQFF
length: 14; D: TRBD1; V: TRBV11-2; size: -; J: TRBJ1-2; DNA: TGTGCCAGCAGCCTCATGGAGGGGGCTGAAGGCTACACCTTC; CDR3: CASSLMEGAEGYTF
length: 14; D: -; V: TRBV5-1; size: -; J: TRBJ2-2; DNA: TGCGCCAGCAGACAGGCGTTGAACACCGGGGAGCTGTTTTTT; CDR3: CASRQALNTGELFF
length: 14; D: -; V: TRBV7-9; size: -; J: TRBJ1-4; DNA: TGTTCCAGCAGCCGTCAGGGGCTTAATGAAAAACTGTTTTTT; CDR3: CSSSRQGLNEKLFF
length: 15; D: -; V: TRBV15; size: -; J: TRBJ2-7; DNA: TGTGCCACCAGCGAAAGGAGCGGAAGCTCCTACGAGCAGTACTTC; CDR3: CATSERSGSSYEQYF
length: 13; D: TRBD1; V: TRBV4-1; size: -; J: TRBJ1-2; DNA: TGCGCCAGCAGCCAAGCACAGGGGAAAGGCTACACCTTC; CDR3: CASSQAQGKGYTF
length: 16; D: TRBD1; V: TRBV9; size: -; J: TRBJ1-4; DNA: TGTGCCAGCAGCTCCCGGACAGGGCCGGATAATGAAAAACTGTTTTTT; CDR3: CASSSRTGPDNEKLFF
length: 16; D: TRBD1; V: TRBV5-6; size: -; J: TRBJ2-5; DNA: TGTGCCAGCAGCCTCCGACGGACAGGGCTATTTGGGGAGCAGTACTTC; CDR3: CASSLRRTGLFGEQYF
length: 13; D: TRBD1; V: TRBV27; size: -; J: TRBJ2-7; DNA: TGTGCCAGCAGGGACAGGGGAAGGTTCGAGCAGTACTTC; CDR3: CASRDRGRFEQYF
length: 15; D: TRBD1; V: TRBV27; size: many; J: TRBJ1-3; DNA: TGTGCCAGCAGTTTCCTCCGGGACAGTGGAAACACCATATATTTT; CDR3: CASSFLRDSGNTIYF
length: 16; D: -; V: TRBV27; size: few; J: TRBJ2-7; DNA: TGTGCCAGCAGTCCCGGCAGGGTAATCATCCTCTACGAGCAGTACTTC; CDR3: CASSPGRVIILYEQYF
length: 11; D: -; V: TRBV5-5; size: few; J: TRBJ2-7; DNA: TGTGCCAGCAGCTTGGCGGTCGAGCAGTACTTC; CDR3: CASSLAVEQYF
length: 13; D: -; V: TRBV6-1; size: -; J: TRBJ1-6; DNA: TGTGCCAGCGAAGGACAGCTTAATTCACCCCTCCACTTT; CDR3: CASEGQLNSPLHF
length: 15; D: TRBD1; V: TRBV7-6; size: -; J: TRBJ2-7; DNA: TGTGCCAGCAGCCTGTCCGGGACAGGGAGAAACGAGCAGTACTTC; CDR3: CASSLSGTGRNEQYF
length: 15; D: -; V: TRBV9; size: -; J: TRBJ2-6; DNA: TGTGCCAGCAGCGTGACACACTCTGGGGCCAACGTCCTGACTTTC; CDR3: CASSVTHSGANVLTF
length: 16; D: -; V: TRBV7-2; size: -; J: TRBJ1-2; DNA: TGTGCCAGCAGCTTAGGGGGCCCGGGACTCAGCTATGGCTACACCTTC; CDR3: CASSLGGPGLSYGYTF
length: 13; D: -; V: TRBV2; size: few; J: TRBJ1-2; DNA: TGTGCCAGCAGTGAGTTAAGGAGGAATGGCTACACCTTC; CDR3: CASSELRRNGYTF
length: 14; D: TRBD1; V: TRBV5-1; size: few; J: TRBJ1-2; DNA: TGCGCCAGCAGTAGGACAGGGGAGTTTCGAGGCTACACCTTC; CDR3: CASSRTGEFRGYTF
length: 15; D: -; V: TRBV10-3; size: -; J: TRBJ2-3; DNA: TGTGCCATCAGTGACAGGCCTTCTAGCACAGATACGCAGTATTTT; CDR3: CAISDRPSSTDTQYF
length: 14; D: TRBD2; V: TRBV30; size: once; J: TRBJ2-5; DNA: TGTGCCTGGAGTGCCTTAGCGGGGGGAGAGACCCAGTACTTC; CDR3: CAWSALAGGETQYF
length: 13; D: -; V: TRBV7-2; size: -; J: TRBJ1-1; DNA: TGTGCCAGCAGCTTGACAGCAGTCACTGAAGCTTTCTTT; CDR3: CASSLTAVTEAFF
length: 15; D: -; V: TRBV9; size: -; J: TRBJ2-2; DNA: TGTGCCAGCAGCGGGGGGGGCTTGAACACCGGGGAGCTGTTTTTT; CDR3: CASSGGGLNTGELFF
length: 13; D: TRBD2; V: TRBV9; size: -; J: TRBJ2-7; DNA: TGTGCCAGCAGCGCGGGACTAGCCTACGAGCAGTACTTC; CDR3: CASSAGLAYEQYF
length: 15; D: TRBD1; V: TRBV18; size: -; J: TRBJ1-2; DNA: TGTGCCAGCTCACCACCTTTGACAGGGAACTATGGCTACACCTTC; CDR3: CASSPPLTGNYGYTF
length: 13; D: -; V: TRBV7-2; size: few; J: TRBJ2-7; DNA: TGTGCCAGCGGATTTACGGCGGGGGCCGAGCAGTACTTC; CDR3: CASGFTAGAEQYF
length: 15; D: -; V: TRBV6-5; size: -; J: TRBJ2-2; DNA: TGTGCCAGCAGTTCCCCGGGGTGGGGCACCGGGGAGCTGTTTTTT; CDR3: CASSSPGWGTGELFF
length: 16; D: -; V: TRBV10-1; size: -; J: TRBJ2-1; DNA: TGCGCCAGCAGTGAGTCCGTGACAGGTACCTACAATGAGCAGTTCTTC; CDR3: CASSESVTGTYNEQFF
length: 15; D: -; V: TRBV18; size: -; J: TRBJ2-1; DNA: TGTGCCAGCTCACCACCGTCGGGCAGGGGCGCTGAGCAGTTCTTC; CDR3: CASSPPSGRGAEQFF
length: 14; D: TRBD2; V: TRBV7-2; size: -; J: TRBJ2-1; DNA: TGTGCCAGCAGCTTCCGGGAGGGGCCTAATGAGCAGTTCTTC; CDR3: CASSFREGPNEQFF
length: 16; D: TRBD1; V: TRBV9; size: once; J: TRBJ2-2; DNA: TGTGCCAGCAGCGTAGCTGGGACAGGGGGCTCCGGGGAGCTGTTTTTT; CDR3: CASSVAGTGGSGELFF
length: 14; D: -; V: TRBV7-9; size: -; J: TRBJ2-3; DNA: TGTGCCAGCAGCTTAGTAGTGGACTTCCATACGCAGTATTTT; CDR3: CASSLVVDFHTQYF
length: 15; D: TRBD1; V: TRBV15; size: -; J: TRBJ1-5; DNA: TGTGCCACCAGCACCCAGGGGGCTGGGAATCAGCCCCAGCATTTT; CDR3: CATSTQGAGNQPQHF
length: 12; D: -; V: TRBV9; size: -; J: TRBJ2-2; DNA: TGTGCCAGCGGGGGCAGATCCGGGGAGCTGTTTTTT; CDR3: CASGGRSGELFF
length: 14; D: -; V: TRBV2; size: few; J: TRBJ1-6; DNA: TGTGCCAGCAGCGGTAATTCCTATAATTCACCCCTCCACTTT; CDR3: CASSGNSYNSPLHF